Listed below are T cell receptor beta chains from one sample, sequenced in a study of control samples from healthy donors and cancer patients. The protocol was immunoSEQ multiplex PCR, while the TCRdb copy is restricted to in-frame clones and leaves out a portion. This table holds about 130,000 clones, around 96% found once. The sequencing sample was made of blood. The receptors originated from a man aged 25-45 years in good health. Both conserved end residues are part of each CDR3. The D gene is left open where the match is weak. Clone size is shown for a subset of rows, as once, few, many or a class of expanded clone.

abundance	v_gene	j_gene	d_gene	CDR3nt	CDR3aa
-	TRBV3-1/TRBV3-2	TRBJ2-1	TRBD2	TGTGCCAGCAGCCAAGACACTAGCGGGGCCTACAATGAGCAGTTCTTC	CASSQDTSGAYNEQFF
-	TRBV29-1	TRBJ1-1	-	TGCAGCGTTGTCGGGTTTGAAGCTTTCTTT	CSVVGFEAFF
once	TRBV30	TRBJ1-5	-	TGTGCCTGGAGTGTAGCCGGGGCGGCGTGGAGCAATCAGCCCCAGCATTTT	CAWSVAGAAWSNQPQHF
-	TRBV5-3	TRBJ2-7	-	TGTGCCAGAAGCTTGGTGGGGGGCCGCTCCTACGAGCAGTACTTC	CARSLVGGRSYEQYF
-	TRBV10-3	TRBJ1-1	-	TGTGCCATCAGTGAGTCAGGGGGGGCCACTGAAGCTTTCTTT	CAISESGGATEAFF
-	TRBV9	TRBJ2-1	-	TGTGCCAGCAGCGTAAATGACAATGAGCAGTTCTTC	CASSVNDNEQFF
-	TRBV7-9	TRBJ1-1	TRBD1	TGTGCCAGCAGCTTAGGCGGGACAGGGGGCATATACACTGAAGCTTTCTTT	CASSLGGTGGIYTEAFF
medium-sized	TRBV7-3	TRBJ2-2	-	TGTGCCAGCAGCCTCGGGACCGGGGAGCTGTTTTTT	CASSLGTGELFF
-	TRBV7-9	TRBJ2-1	TRBD2	TGTGCCAGCAGGGCCCGGACTAGCGGGGTCAATGAGCAGTTCTTC	CASRARTSGVNEQFF
few	TRBV14	TRBJ2-1	TRBD2	TGTGCCAGCAGCCTCAGACTAGCGGGGACCTACAATGAGCAGTTCTTC	CASSLRLAGTYNEQFF
-	TRBV4-1	TRBJ1-3	TRBD1	TGCGCCAGCAGCCAGTTACAGGGGGCTATGTCTGGAAACACCATATATTTT	CASSQLQGAMSGNTIYF
-	TRBV7-9	TRBJ1-6	-	TGTGCCAGCAGCTTAGCGGGGGAGGGGAATTCACCCCTCCACTTT	CASSLAGEGNSPLHF
few	TRBV28	TRBJ1-2	TRBD1	TGTGCCAGCAGTTTGGAGGGACAGGGGAGAGGCTACACCTTC	CASSLEGQGRGYTF
-	TRBV7-9	TRBJ2-4	TRBD1	TGTGCCAGCAGCCACACCGGGACAGGGAAAGCGGCCAAAAACATTCAGTACTTC	CASSHTGTGKAAKNIQYF
-	TRBV5-5	TRBJ2-3	-	TGTGCCAGCAGCGCCCCGGGGTTAGGGACAGATACGCAGTATTTT	CASSAPGLGTDTQYF
few	TRBV29-1	TRBJ1-2	-	TGCAGCGTTGAGGTTGGCTATGGCTACACCTTC	CSVEVGYGYTF
-	TRBV11-3	TRBJ2-1	-	TGTGCCAGCAGCCTTCCCCGGACAGAGAAGAATGAGCAGTTCTTC	CASSLPRTEKNEQFF
-	TRBV18	TRBJ1-4	-	TGTGCCAGCTCGCCGACAGCAACTAATGAAAAACTGTTTTTT	CASSPTATNEKLFF
-	TRBV28	TRBJ2-1	TRBD1	TGTGCCAGCAGTATCCGGGACAGCCTGTACAATGAGCAGTTCTTC	CASSIRDSLYNEQFF
-	TRBV7-3	TRBJ1-1	-	TGTGCCAGCAGCCGATCGAGGAACACTGAAGCTTTCTTT	CASSRSRNTEAFF
-	TRBV7-8	TRBJ2-5	-	TGTGCCAGTAAATGGCGGGGCCAAGAGACCCAGTACTTC	CASKWRGQETQYF
-	TRBV18	TRBJ1-1	TRBD1	TGTGCCAGCTCAGTAGACAGGGGGCGGGCTGAAGCTTTCTTT	CASSVDRGRAEAFF
-	TRBV5-6	TRBJ1-4	-	TGTGCCAGCAGCTTACTAGGGACCGCAACTAATGAAAAACTGTTTTTT	CASSLLGTATNEKLFF
-	TRBV2	TRBJ2-7	-	TGTGCCAGCACCCGAGGAGGAGGGATCGACGAGCAGTACTTC	CASTRGGGIDEQYF
few	TRBV29-1	TRBJ2-2	TRBD2	TGCAGCGTTCCCGGGACTACCAACACCGGGGAGCTGTTTTTT	CSVPGTTNTGELFF
-	TRBV4-3	TRBJ1-1	-	TGCGCCAGCAGCCCCCAGGAGGGGTTGAACACTGAAGCTTTCTTT	CASSPQEGLNTEAFF
-	TRBV7-9	TRBJ2-3	-	TGTGCCAGCAGCTTAGCGCGAGAATGGGATACGCAGTATTTT	CASSLAREWDTQYF
-	TRBV5-1	TRBJ2-5	TRBD2	TGCGCCAGCAGCTTGCAGACTAGCGGGGGGGCGGGAGAGACCCAGTACTTC	CASSLQTSGGAGETQYF
-	TRBV5-4	TRBJ2-1	-	TGTGCCAGCAGTTCCGGTCCGGCAGGGTATAGGAATGAGCAGTTCTTC	CASSSGPAGYRNEQFF
-	TRBV20-1	TRBJ1-5	TRBD1	TGCAGTGCTAGTGCAGGGGGAAGGGGTCAGCCCCAGCATTTT	CSASAGGRGQPQHF
-	TRBV5-1	TRBJ2-3	TRBD2	TGCGCCAGCAGCCTAACTAGCGGGGGGGCCGCAGATACGCAGTATTTT	CASSLTSGGAADTQYF
-	TRBV19	TRBJ1-1	-	TGTGCCAGTAGTGCCCTGGGGGGCCAGGCAAAGAACACTGAAGCTTTCTTT	CASSALGGQAKNTEAFF
-	TRBV18	TRBJ1-6	TRBD1	TGTGCCAGCTCAAGAACAGGGGGCTCTAATTCACCCCTCCACTTT	CASSRTGGSNSPLHF
-	TRBV7-2	TRBJ1-4	-	TGTGCCAGCAGCTTAGAGCTTGGGCTCATCAGTGAAAAACTGTTTTTT	CASSLELGLISEKLFF
-	TRBV2	TRBJ1-1	-	TGTGGCACAGCCCCGAACACTGAAGCTTTCTTT	CGTAPNTEAFF
-	TRBV6-4	TRBJ1-6	TRBD1	TGTGCCAGCGGGTCCGGGACAGGGACTAATTCACCCCTCCACTTT	CASGSGTGTNSPLHF
-	TRBV4-1	TRBJ1-6	-	TGCGCCAGCAGCCAAGATAATCCCGACTCACGGGGGATTTATAATTCACCCCTCCACTTT	CASSQDNPDSRGIYNSPLHF
once	TRBV5-6	TRBJ1-5	-	TGTGCCAGCAGTTGGGGACCGGCGCGCAATCAGCCCCAGCATTTT	CASSWGPARNQPQHF
-	TRBV3-1/TRBV3-2	TRBJ2-7	TRBD2	TGTGCCAGCAGCCCAGCGGGGGGGAGCAACGAGCAGTACTTC	CASSPAGGSNEQYF
-	TRBV28	TRBJ2-5	-	TGTGCCAGCAGCCTGACCCTCCGGGAGACCCAGTACTTC	CASSLTLRETQYF
-	TRBV5-6	TRBJ1-5	-	TGTGCCAGCAGCACTGGAACAGGAAATCAGCCCCAGCATTTT	CASSTGTGNQPQHF
-	TRBV7-9	TRBJ1-4	TRBD1	TGTGCCAGCAGCTTACTCCCCGGGACAGGGGATGAAAAACTGTTTTTT	CASSLLPGTGDEKLFF
-	TRBV2	TRBJ2-1	TRBD1	TGTGCCAGCAGGCGCCCGGGACAGGGGGTTATGAATGAGCAGTTCTTC	CASRRPGQGVMNEQFF
-	TRBV6-5	TRBJ2-1	TRBD2	TGTGCCAGCAGTTACTCCATTGGCGGGGGGTACAATGAGCAGTTCTTC	CASSYSIGGGYNEQFF
few	TRBV7-2	TRBJ2-5	-	TGTGCCAGCAGCTTAGGACAGGGAGGGAAGACCCAGTACTTC	CASSLGQGGKTQYF